Below, one TCR beta chain is given with its context. Its antigen specificity is not known. Base qualities were left out, and no much larger clone turns up one base away. The data stem from a study of blood T cells in healthy people across ages (dated by TCRdb to between 2014 and 2016). The study in broad terms: In model experiments, template switching captured roughly one uniquely barcoded TCR beta cDNA molecule for every two T cells. To track age-related changes in TCR beta repertoire diversity, the study relied on deep sequencing normalized with unique cDNA molecular identifiers. The donors were divided into four age groups: young (average around 16 years), middle-aged (about 41), aged (about 62) and long-lived (nearly 85). To avoid experimental bias, donors of different ages were randomly spread across the sequencing lanes. Using the same blood draw, the study looked at two additional independent replicas of 1 million unique cDNA reads for two donors, one aged 18 to 30 and the other aged 80 or older.

The germline V gene sets CDR1 to SGDLS and CDR2 to YYNGEE. The trim is 4 bases for V and 2 bases for J, with a gap of 12 bases between the germline ends. From its cysteine to its phenylalanine, the CDR3 spans 14 amino acids. Only the CDR3 DNA stays, 42 bases, in frame from base 1. What the authors observed across the whole study: Estimates of total diversity based on one million sequenced T cells were considered lower bounds and underestimates. Because donor CMV infection status was unknown, age-related changes in expanded clonotypes were potentially confounded. There was a strong correlation between observed TCR beta diversity and the percentage of naive T cells measured by flow cytometry. Compared with the aged group, more naive CD4+ T cells, fewer expanded clones and increased TCR diversity were shown by the long-lived group, suggesting age selection. Conclusive comparison of naive and antigen-experienced compartments was prevented by the profiling of bulk unsorted PBMCs. As age increased, observed TCR beta diversity per million T cells dropped in a roughly linear way, and a significant reduction was already evident by age 40.

Donors were around 37 systemically healthy Caucasian individuals from Russia aged roughly 6 to 90 years. Each donor gave about 10 milliliters of peripheral blood, drawn into EDTA-treated Vacutainer tubes. Ficoll-Paque density-gradient centrifugation was used to isolate PBMCs, with at least 6 million obtained per sample. Total RNA, at least 6 micrograms per sample, was extracted from PBMCs with Trizol reagent. Naive CD45RAhigh/CD27high T cell percentages were measured by flow cytometry on a PBMC aliquot from every donor. The receptor library was made with 5' RACE. TCRdb records Illumina HiSeq 2500 as the sequencer. The second PCR ran for roughly 7 to 11 cycles and used a J-beta primer mix along with a sample-barcoded 5' primer. Each TCR beta cDNA molecule received a unique molecular identifier from a template-switch 5' adaptor carrying 12 random nucleotides. Each sample yielded at least 3 million CDR3-containing paired-end reads. The Mint cDNA synthesis kit, primed by a TRBC-specific oligonucleotide, was used to synthesize first-strand cDNA from all RNA. Following uracil-DNA glycosylase treatment, all cDNA underwent a first 18-cycle PCR with the universal primers M1SS and BC2_uni_R. For the original study's pipeline: Normalization of each sample was performed by random selection of 1 million high-quality reads, each carrying a distinct molecular identifier. Reads with shared molecular identifiers were discarded instead of being binned into consensus sequences. CDR3 identification, clonotype clustering and error correction used MiTCR with a Q25 quality threshold and the strictest error-elimination algorithm. Lower-bound total TCR beta diversity was estimated with a nonparametric unseen species model using Euler transformation. Through fastp at Q25 and MiXCR, TCRdb rebuilt clones from the public reads, retaining in-frame beta chains. Rows with one shared CDR3 protein collapse into an entry with the most common genes and DNA. Clone size and V and J calls follow TCRdb, not the original study. For this sample there are 450,000 to 700,000 distinct CDR3 sequences; 27% appear just once. Approximately 17% of the sample comes from the top ten.

The rearrangement joined TRBV9 to TRBJ2-5; TRBD1 is perhaps the D gene, given 5 matching bases. Sequencing used blood. The sequence was collected from a woman aged 70-85 years in good health. Here is the DNA: TGTGCCAGCAGCCCCAGACAGACGCAAGAGACCCAGTACTTC. This translates into CASSPRQTQETQYF.